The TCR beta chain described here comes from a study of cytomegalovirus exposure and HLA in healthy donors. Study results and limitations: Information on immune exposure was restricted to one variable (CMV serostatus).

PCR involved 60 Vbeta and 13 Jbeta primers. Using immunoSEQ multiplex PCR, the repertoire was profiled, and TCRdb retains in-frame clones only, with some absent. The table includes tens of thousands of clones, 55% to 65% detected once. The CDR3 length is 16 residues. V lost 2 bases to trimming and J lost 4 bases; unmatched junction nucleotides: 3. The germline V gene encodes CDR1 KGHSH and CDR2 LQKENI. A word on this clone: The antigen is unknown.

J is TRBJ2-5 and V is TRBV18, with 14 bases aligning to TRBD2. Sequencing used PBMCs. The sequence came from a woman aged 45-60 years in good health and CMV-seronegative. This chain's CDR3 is CASSPKTSGRAETQYF. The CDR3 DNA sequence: TGTGCCAGCTCACCAAAGACTAGCGGGAGGGCAGAGACCCAGTACTTC.